Listed below are T cell receptor beta chains from one sample, sequenced in a study of identifying expanded T cells in peripheral blood. Method: immunoSEQ multiplex PCR; TCRdb's copy keeps in-frame clones and lacks some. The sample shows more than 70,000 clones, around 85% of them seen only once. The sample was blood. These receptor sequences come from a person between 18 and 75 years old in good health. CDR3s leave out the opening cysteine and the closing phenylalanine or tryptophan.

v_call | cdr3_aa
TRBV13 | ASCPGGTNTEAF
TRBV5-6 | ASSLYLRGLGEKLF
TRBV2 | ASQKSGTARTEAF
TRBV18 | ASSPRSRGVRAYGYT
TRBV19 | ASHRGGAVGNTIY
TRBV9 | ASSGGAHSYEQY
TRBV30 | ACIRDSSYEQY
TRBV11-2 | ASSLAGNRYEQY
TRBV9 | ASSPGTGGPPYGYT
TRBV7-2 | ASSPLRGYT
TRBV5-1 | ASSPGGTGHTGELF
TRBV10-2 | ATRDYEQY
TRBV4-2 | ASSPKTVDNEKLF
TRBV7-9 | ASSRGESEAF
TRBV27 | ASSLEQGVYGYT
TRBV6-5 | ASSYGHLYEQY
TRBV7-2 | ATKGDFNTGELF
TRBV19 | ASSISSTGPNEQY
TRBV5-4 | ASSSGHRVYGYT
TRBV9 | ASSVFGGSGRGDGYT
TRBV29-1 | SVAFSGNTIY
TRBV7-2 | ASSSPSLGTDTQY
TRBV2 | ASGDRGRSDSPLH
TRBV2 | ASSQNPYGYT
TRBV27 | ASYALEVDTEAF
TRBV11-2 | ASSSYRRVHTWNEQF
TRBV30 | AWSGSEYTEAF
TRBV7-2 | ASSLGLEQY
TRBV15 | ATSTTRQGGSYGYT
TRBV5-6 | ASTLGPGQPTGELF
TRBV5-6 | ASSLGGMYTEAF
TRBV10-2 | ASSSYNEQF
TRBV27 | ASSLFWGHRGTGNFYGYT
TRBV6-1 | ASVSGQYQPQH
TRBV6-1 | ASSGSGATSYEQY